The rows below give T cell receptor beta chains drawn from one sample of a study of blood T cells in healthy people across ages. Each CDR3 protein gets one entry after TCRdb re-called the 5' RACE reads with MiXCR. The sample lists around 1.5 million distinct CDR3 sequences; about 31% were seen once. Sequencing was carried out using blood. These receptors all come from a woman aged 25 to 45 in good health. Both conserved end residues are trimmed from each CDR3.

TRBJ2-3 | TRBV4-1 | ASSLQITDTQY
TRBJ2-7 | TRBV29-1 | SVRGTSAYEQY
TRBJ2-4 | TRBV10-1 | ASRVSGEMVMVLAKNIQY
TRBJ2-3 | TRBV4-1 | ASSQHQLEDRTDTQY
TRBJ1-4 | TRBV20-1 | SARFRGGEKPF
TRBJ2-3 | TRBV27 | ASSLTGERTDTQY
TRBJ2-3 | TRBV5-6 | ASSITWAGTSTDTQY
TRBJ1-1 | TRBV7-6 | ASSSKDRRNTEAF
TRBJ2-5 | TRBV29-1 | SAQAGGAGETQY
TRBJ2-5 | TRBV27 | ASSSPSGLQETQY
TRBJ2-1 | TRBV27 | ASSLLGGRADNEQF
TRBJ1-4 | TRBV28 | ASSLMGSANEKLF
TRBJ1-2 | TRBV20-1 | SASVWPADYGYT
TRBJ2-3 | TRBV5-1 | ASSLESLAGHTDTQY
TRBJ2-1 | TRBV24-1 | ATSDARGSYNEQF
TRBJ1-3 | TRBV4-1 | ASSQDTVLSTIY
TRBJ2-7 | TRBV18 | ASSPGQTSYEQY
TRBJ2-3 | TRBV29-1 | SVRRSGGPTDTQY
TRBJ2-1 | TRBV7-3 | ASSFGLAGGPYNEQF
TRBJ2-5 | TRBV28 | ASSFGDRGRETQY
TRBJ2-1 | TRBV2 | ARKFSGGVYNEQF
TRBJ2-5 | TRBV27 | ASSFLGERETQY
TRBJ1-1 | TRBV20-1 | SARPPTVNTEAF
TRBJ1-4 | TRBV6-2/TRBV6-3 | ASIEDTSNEKLF
TRBJ1-2 | TRBV5-6 | ASSLRTVDYGYT
TRBJ1-4 | TRBV7-3 | ASSLKEDGSGEKLF
TRBJ1-6 | TRBV28 | ASSFEGRNSPLH
TRBJ1-4 | TRBV5-1 | ASSPGTDLVSEKLF
TRBJ2-7 | TRBV12-3/TRBV12-4 | ASSPDGVANSYEQY
TRBJ2-7 | TRBV28 | AGSLSGSYEQY
TRBJ2-6 | TRBV6-6 | ASSRGITGANVLT
TRBJ2-3 | TRBV19 | ASSIGRGADTQY
TRBJ2-5 | TRBV9 | ASSRDPNPRETQY
TRBJ2-3 | TRBV7-3 | ASSLDWSVTDTQY
TRBJ2-7 | TRBV27 | ASSLSPGSPYEQY
TRBJ1-1 | TRBV3-1 | ASSRNRATDTEAF